This TCR beta chain was obtained from a study of blood T cell repertoires in COVID-19. After removal of 2 bases from V and 7 bases from J, the junction contained 12 bases not matched to a gene. The CDR3 consists of 16 residues. Germline assignment: CDR1 SGHTS and CDR2 YDEGEE. Some clones are missing from TCRdb's copy, which holds only in-frame ones; the method was immunoSEQ multiplex PCR. This table holds some 290,000 clones, about 86% found once. V gene TRBV5-8 combines with J gene TRBJ2-1; 7 bases match TRBD2. Sequences were obtained from peripheral blood. The clonotype originates from a woman aged 55-75 years with active or convalescent COVID-19. The CDR3 spells CASSFIWTRTSNEQFF. CDR3 nucleotide sequence: TGTGCCAGCAGCTTTATATGGACTAGGACGAGTAATGAGCAGTTCTTC.